These 11 T cell receptor beta chains came from one sample sequenced in a study of T cells after yellow fever vaccination. TCRdb called the 5' RACE reads again in MiXCR, with one record for every CDR3 protein. The sample lists about 350,000 distinct CDR3 sequences, 8.1% occurring once. Sequenced here: PBMCs, sampled about 49 days after the first yellow fever vaccination. Receptor source: a man between 18 and 29 years old who received the YFV17D yellow fever vaccine.

This clonotype was seen more than once but under ten times. The CDR3 is CASSPGWADTQYF. For the CDR3, the DNA is TGTGCCAGCAGCCCAGGCTGGGCAGATACGCAGTATTTT. V gene TRBV7-2 combines with J gene TRBJ2-3; no firm D call. The CDR3 spans 13 residues. Germline lookup yields CDR1 SGHTA and CDR2 FQGNSA. Trimming cost V 5 bases and J 4 bases, with 10 bases left between them.

The V call is TRBV24-1, the J call TRBJ2-1, with D tentatively TRBD1 (6 bases). The CDR3 is 13 amino acids. Germline loops: CDR1 KGHDR, CDR2 SFDVKD. V was trimmed by 2 bases and J by 5 bases, leaving 6 bases between them. CDR3 protein: CATSDYRDNEQFF. The CDR3 DNA reads as TGTGCCACCAGTGATTACAGGGACAATGAGCAGTTCTTC.

This clonotype was seen a handful of times. The V gene is TRBV20-1, the J gene TRBJ2-2, with TRBD1 as a possible D gene (6 bases). Trimming removed 3 bases at V and 1 base at J, with 9 bases between. The length of the CDR3 is 14 residues. The germline V gene has CDR1 DFQATT and CDR2 SNEGSKA (reference sequence). The CDR3 loop is CSARPGQNTGELFF. The DNA of the CDR3 is TGCAGTGCTAGGCCGGGACAGAACACCGGGGAGCTGTTTTTT.

This clonotype was recorded at least ten times. The chain couples TRBV9 to TRBJ2-3, with 11 bases aligning to TRBD2. The junction had 3 bases not matched to a gene; V was cut back by 4 bases and J by 2 bases. Germline V gene data show CDR1 as SGDLS and CDR2 as YYNGEE. This CDR3 has 15 amino acids. The DNA for the CDR3 is TGTGCCAGCAGCTTTAGCGGGGGGGCCACAGATACGCAGTATTTT. The encoded protein is CASSFSGGATDTQYF.

The gene calls are TRBV29-1 and TRBJ2-5; the D gene is possibly TRBD1 (5 bases). This CDR3 is 14 amino acids long. The germline V and J ends were trimmed by 0 bases and 5 bases, with 13 bases remaining between them. Germline CDR1 is SQVTM and CDR2 is ANQGSEA. The chain's CDR3 is CSVEDRGVMETQYF. In DNA, the CDR3 is TGCAGCGTTGAAGATAGGGGTGTAATGGAGACCCAGTACTTC.

This clonotype was picked up many times. This chain connects TRBV20-1 to TRBJ2-7; tentatively, D is TRBD2 (6 bases). V dropped 4 bases and J dropped 1 base, with 14 bases sitting between them. The CDR3 is made up of 14 amino acids. Germline-derived CDR1 and CDR2 are DFQATT and SNEGSKA (reference sequence). CDR3 amino acids: CSAKRDWGSYEQYF. Here the CDR3 DNA reads TGCAGTGCTAAGAGGGACTGGGGTTCCTACGAGCAGTACTTC.

This clonotype was recorded at least ten times. The chain links TRBV12-3 or TRBV12-4 to TRBJ1-5; D not resolved. Between the trimmed V and J ends, which lost 2 bases and 7 bases, there was a span of 9 bases. The CDR3 runs 13 residues. The CDR3 sequence is CASSLRRRQPQHF. The DNA of the CDR3 is TGTGCCAGCAGTTTACGACGGAGGCAGCCCCAGCATTTT.

This clonotype was counted between two and nine times. The chain combines TRBV28 with TRBJ2-7, with D maybe TRBD2 (6 bases). CDR3 length: 14 amino acids. V shed 2 bases and J shed 4 bases, with 12 bases lying between them. Germline CDR1 is MDHEN and CDR2 is SYDVKM. In DNA form, the CDR3 reads TGTGCCAGCAGTTTAAATCGGGGGTGGTACGAGCAGTACGTC. Residues: CASSLNRGWYEQYV.

This clonotype appeared a few times. This chain joins TRBV20-1 and TRBJ2-5; TRBD2 matches at 8 bases. CDR1 DFQATT and CDR2 SNEGSKA come from the germline V gene (reference sequence). CDR3 length equals 14 residues. J lost 5 bases, V lost 0 bases, and 5 bases had no gene match. The CDR3 protein is CSARDGRTSETQYF. The DNA of the CDR3 is TGCAGTGCTAGAGATGGTCGGACTAGCGAGACCCAGTACTTC.

This clonotype has ten or more counts. The chain carries TRBV27 and TRBJ2-5, with D possibly matching TRBD1 (6 bases). From germline, CDR1 is MNHEY and CDR2 SMNVEV (reference sequence). The CDR3 loop spans 15 amino acids. Trimming removed 1 base at V and 5 bases at J, with 14 bases between. The CDR3 region has the DNA TGTGCCAGCAGTTTATTGGGGACATTGGTGGAGACCCAGTACTTC. This encodes CASSLLGTLVETQYF.

This clonotype has just a few counts. The chain couples TRBV19 to TRBJ1-2, with 9 bases identical to TRBD1. The germline V gene has CDR1 LNHDA and CDR2 SQIVND (reference sequence). V trimming: 7 bases; J trimming: 3 bases; junction bases outside the gene matches: 9. This CDR3 spans 15 amino acids. The CDR3 nucleotides are TGTGCCAGTACCTTCGGGACAGGGTCACACTATGGCTACACCTTC. This codes for CASTFGTGSHYGYTF.